This is a list of T cell receptor beta chains from one sample in a study of OX40 agonist ivuxolimab in advanced cancers. Profiled with immunoSEQ multiplex PCR; TCRdb holds only in-frame clones, not every one. The profile shows 50,000 or so clones, 70% to 90% of them singletons. Here the sequenced sample was CD4+ or CD8+ T cells sorted from blood, taken in a trial of the OX40 agonist ivuxolimab. The receptor source for this set is an adult with an advanced solid tumor such as melanoma, head and neck, liver or kidney cancer. Each CDR3 is given with its conserved first and last residue. A D gene is named only where the DNA matches it firmly. Size is omitted from some rows. Given values are once, few, many or a class for expanded clones.

TRBJ2-2	NA	TRBV2	NA	CASKVGGPTGELFF	TGTGCCAGCAAGGTCGGGGGCCCCACCGGGGAGCTGTTTTTT
TRBJ2-1	NA	TRBV14	TRBD2	CASSQASSGVYNEQFF	TGTGCCAGCAGCCAAGCTTCCAGCGGGGTGTACAATGAGCAGTTCTTC
TRBJ2-7	NA	TRBV6-1	TRBD2	CASNPWGLAQEQYF	TGTGCCAGCAACCCTTGGGGACTAGCGCAAGAGCAGTACTTC
TRBJ2-5	NA	TRBV7-6	NA	CASSLTQETQYF	TGTGCCAGCAGCCTCACCCAAGAGACCCAGTACTTC
TRBJ2-1	NA	TRBV28	TRBD1	CASSLFTLTGGEGNEQFF	TGTGCCAGCAGTTTATTTACGCTAACAGGGGGCGAAGGCAATGAGCAGTTCTTC
TRBJ1-5	NA	TRBV30	NA	CAWSVHLGGNQPQHF	TGTGCCTGGAGTGTTCATCTAGGGGGCAATCAGCCCCAGCATTTT
TRBJ1-3	NA	TRBV4-1	NA	CASSQDGKSNSGNTIYF	TGCGCCAGCAGCCAAGACGGGAAATCCAACTCTGGAAACACCATATATTTT
TRBJ2-7	NA	TRBV5-1	NA	CASSTGETGGRLEQYF	TGCGCCAGCAGCACTGGAGAGACGGGGGGCCGTCTCGAGCAGTACTTC
TRBJ2-7	NA	TRBV18	NA	CASSPRPIATAPYEQYF	TGTGCCAGCTCTCCGAGACCCATCGCAACGGCCCCCTACGAGCAGTACTTC
TRBJ2-1	NA	TRBV11-2	NA	CASSPGPYRTLYNEQFF	TGTGCCAGCAGCCCGGGGCCCTACCGGACCTTATACAATGAGCAGTTCTTC
TRBJ2-7	NA	TRBV11-3	NA	CASSLVGINEQYF	TGTGCCAGCAGCTTAGTAGGTATTAACGAGCAGTACTTC
TRBJ1-1	few	TRBV5-1	TRBD1	CASSLKQGASTEAFF	TGCGCCAGCAGCTTAAAACAGGGGGCATCCACTGAAGCTTTCTTT
TRBJ2-5	NA	TRBV6-6	NA	CASSTSGRTDQETQYF	NA
TRBJ2-3	NA	TRBV20-1	NA	CSALSTDTQYF	TGCAGTGCCCTAAGCACAGATACGCAGTATTTT
TRBJ1-5	few	TRBV7-2	NA	CASSMGTNQPQHF	TGTGCCAGCAGCATGGGGACGAATCAGCCCCAGCATTTT
TRBJ2-3	NA	TRBV7-3	NA	CASSPRRNTDTQYF	TGTGCCAGCAGCCCCCGCAGGAACACAGATACGCAGTATTTT
TRBJ1-1	NA	TRBV30	NA	CAWSVSGRTEAFF	TGTGCCTGGAGTGTTTCGGGCCGGACTGAAGCTTTCTTT
TRBJ1-1	few	TRBV7-2	TRBD1	CASSLAGTGKNTEAFF	TGTGCCAGCAGCTTAGCGGGGACAGGCAAGAACACTGAAGCTTTCTTT